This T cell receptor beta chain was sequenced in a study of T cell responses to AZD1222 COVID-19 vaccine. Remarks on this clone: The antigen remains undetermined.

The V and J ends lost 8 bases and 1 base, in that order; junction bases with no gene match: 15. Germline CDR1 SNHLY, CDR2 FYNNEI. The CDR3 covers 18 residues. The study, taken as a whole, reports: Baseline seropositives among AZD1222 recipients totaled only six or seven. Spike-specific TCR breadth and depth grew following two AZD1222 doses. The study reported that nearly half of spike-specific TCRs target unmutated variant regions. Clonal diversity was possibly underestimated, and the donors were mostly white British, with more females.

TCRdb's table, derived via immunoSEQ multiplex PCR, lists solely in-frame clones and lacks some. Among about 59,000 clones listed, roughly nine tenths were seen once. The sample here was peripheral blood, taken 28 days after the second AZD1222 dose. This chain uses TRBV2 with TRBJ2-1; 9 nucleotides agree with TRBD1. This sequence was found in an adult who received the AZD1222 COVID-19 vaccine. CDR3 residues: CASRTDHGTGTSYNEQFF. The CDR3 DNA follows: TGTGCCAGCCGCACCGACCATGGGACAGGGACTTCCTACAATGAGCAGTTCTTC.